The 17 T cell receptor beta chains below come from one sample, sequenced in a study of T cell changes during pregnancy in multiple sclerosis. The protocol was immunoSEQ multiplex PCR, while the TCRdb copy is restricted to in-frame clones and leaves out a portion. The table shows 75,000 to 80,000 clones, with about 93% occurring only once. The sample here was peripheral blood, taken in the second trimester of pregnancy. Every receptor here comes from a female donor in good health, enrolled as a control in a pregnancy study.

V usage is TRBV4-1 and J usage is TRBJ1-6, with 12 bases that match TRBD1. This CDR3 has 14 residues. Unmatched junction bases numbered 6, after V lost 8 bases and J lost 10 bases. CDR1 MGHRA and CDR2 YSYEKL come from the germline V gene. DNA of the CDR3: TGCGCCAGCGCCGGGACAGGGGGCATCTCACCCCTCCACTTT. It specifies CASAGTGGISPLHF.

The chain joins TRBV18 to TRBJ2-7, with 7 bases fitting TRBD2. Germline-derived CDR1 and CDR2 are KGHSH and LQKENI. The CDR3 is made up of 18 amino acids. Unmatched junction bases numbered 19, after V lost 3 bases and J lost 5 bases. The CDR3 nucleotides are TGTGCCAGCTCACCTCTCGGGGTCTCCAGCGGGGCTTACAACGAGCAGTACTTC. As protein: CASSPLGVSSGAYNEQYF.

The chain uses TRBV19 and TRBJ1-2, with a weak D call TRBD1 (5 bases). The CDR3 spans 13 residues. Trimming left V 6 bases short and J 8 bases short, with 16 bases between. Germline CDR1 and CDR2: LNHDA and SQIVND (reference sequence). The CDR3 reads CASSLPGYGGYTF. The CDR3, as DNA: TGTGCCAGTAGCCTCCCAGGGTACGGGGGCTACACCTTC.

The chain links TRBV7-9 to TRBJ1-6; perhaps TRBD1 as D (6 bases). Germline values: CDR1 SEHNR, CDR2 FQNEAQ (reference sequence). The CDR3 length is 15 residues. Deletions cut 4 bases from V and 8 bases from J, with 15 bases between. In DNA form, the CDR3 reads TGTGCCAGCAGCTCGCATACAGGGAGGGATTCACCCCTCCACTTT. This translates into CASSSHTGRDSPLHF.

The V call is TRBV11-3, the J call TRBJ2-7; unclear D gene. This CDR3 contains 13 residues. The V gene's germline CDR1 is SGHNT and CDR2 YENEEA. With 2 bases removed from V and 0 bases from J, the gap between germline ends came to 5 bases. CDR3 in DNA: TGTGCCAGCAGCTTACTGAGCTCCTACGAGCAGTACTTC. Its translation is CASSLLSSYEQYF.

CDR3 region: CSAARDLNTEAFF. The CDR3 nucleotides are TGCAGCGCTGCGAGGGACTTGAACACTGAAGCTTTCTTT. The chain joins TRBV29-1 to TRBJ1-1, with D perhaps matching TRBD1 (5 bases). The CDR3 spans 13 residues. Germline assignment: CDR1 SQVTM and CDR2 ANQGSEA. Deletions cut 7 bases from V and 0 bases from J, with 12 bases between.

The genes are TRBV4-3 and TRBJ2-7; D remains ambiguous. Trimming stripped 1 base from V and 0 bases from J, with 7 bases between. The germline gives CDR1 LGHNA, CDR2 YSLEER. CDR3 length: 14 amino acids. The CDR3 loop is CASSQGRSSYEQYF. The CDR3 DNA reads as TGCGCCAGCAGCCAAGGTCGGAGCTCCTACGAGCAGTACTTC.

The chain combines TRBV15 with TRBJ2-7; 10 nucleotides agree with TRBD1. Germline loops: CDR1 LNHNV, CDR2 YYDKDF (reference sequence). The V gene end was trimmed by 3 bases and the J gene end by 0 bases; junction bases not matched to a gene: 2. The CDR3 loop spans 15 amino acids. CDR3 coding DNA: TGTGCCACCAGCAGTAGACAGGGGGCCTCCTACGAGCAGTACTTC. Amino acids: CATSSRQGASYEQYF. Together with reference TRBV15 and TRBJ2-7, the CDR3 gives the full variable domain: DAMVIQNPRYQVTQFGKPVTLSCSQTLNHNVMYWYQQKSSQAPKLLFHYYDKDFNNEADTPDNFQSRRPNTSFCFLDIRSPGLGDTAMYLCATSSRQGASYEQYFGPGTRLTVT.

The rearrangement joins TRBV29-1 to TRBJ2-2; 9 nucleotides match TRBD2. CDR1 and CDR2 from the germline V gene are SQVTM and ANQGSEA. The J segment lost 6 bases and the V segment lost 4 bases, leaving 6 bases of the junction unmatched. The CDR3 runs to 14 residues. The DNA for the CDR3 is TGCAGCGTTGGAGCTAGCGGGGCCCCCGGGGAGCTGTTTTTT. Translating gives CSVGASGAPGELFF.

The gene calls are TRBV18 and TRBJ1-2; 8 bases agree with TRBD1. Trimming took 3 bases from V and 8 from J; bases not matched to a gene: 8. Germline assignment: CDR1 KGHSH and CDR2 LQKENI. The CDR3 runs to 14 residues. This CDR3 is CASSPRTGSSGYTF. Written as DNA, the CDR3 is TGTGCCAGCTCACCCAGGACAGGGTCTAGCGGCTACACCTTC.

This chain joins TRBV6-1 and TRBJ2-6; 7 nucleotides match TRBD2. V trimming: 4 bases; J trimming: 1 base; junction bases outside the gene matches: 10. Germline V gene lookup returns CDR1 MNHNS and CDR2 SASEGT. This CDR3 is 18 amino acids long. This CDR3 is CASSVTWGGGSGANVLTF. The CDR3 nucleotides read TGTGCCAGCAGTGTTACTTGGGGCGGGGGTTCTGGGGCCAACGTCCTGACTTTC.

The rearrangement joins TRBV19 to TRBJ2-7; 7 nucleotides match TRBD2. Germline loops: CDR1 LNHDA, CDR2 SQIVND (reference sequence). The CDR3 is 14 amino acids. V shed 3 bases and J 2 bases; nucleotides not matched to a gene: 4. The CDR3 is CASSIQGGTYEQYF. CDR3 DNA: TGTGCCAGTAGTATCCAGGGAGGGACCTACGAGCAGTACTTC.

J is TRBJ1-2 and V is TRBV27, with D perhaps matching TRBD1 (6 bases). This CDR3 has 17 amino acids. V was pared by 0 bases and J by 0 bases, with 14 bases between. Looked up from germline, CDR1 is MNHEY and CDR2 is SMNVEV (reference sequence). The CDR3 coding sequence is TGTGCCAGCAGTTTATCGCCCGGACAGAGAGCTAACTATGGCTACACCTTC. Translation gives CASSLSPGQRANYGYTF.

This clone occurred once. V and J are TRBV7-2 and TRBJ2-3; weak D call: TRBD2 (6 bases). Trimming pared 5 bases from V and 0 bases from J, leaving 15 bases between. The germline V gene encodes CDR1 SGHTA and CDR2 FQGNSA. There are 16 residues in the CDR3. The CDR3 nucleotides are TGTGCCAGCAGCGCCCATAGCGGCGCTAGCACAGATACGCAGTATTTT. Its translation: CASSAHSGASTDTQYF.

The rearrangement links TRBV14 to TRBJ2-1; 8 bases are a match to TRBD1. Germline trimming cut 5 bases from V and 8 bases from J; bases unmatched to any gene: 8. Germline CDR1 is SGHDN and CDR2 is FVKESK. The CDR3 runs to 14 residues. The CDR3 DNA reads TGTGCCAGCAGCACCGGACAGGGCTTCGATGAGCAGTTCTTC. This encodes CASSTGQGFDEQFF. Filled out from reference TRBV14 and TRBJ2-1, the complete variable domain reads EAGVTQFPSHSVIEKGQTVTLRCDPISGHDNLYWYRRVMGKEIKFLLHFVKESKQDESGMPNNRFLAERTGGTYSTLKVQPAELEDSGVYFCASSTGQGFDEQFFGPGTRLTVL.

The V call is TRBV19, the J call TRBJ1-2; no reliable D call. From germline, CDR1 is LNHDA and CDR2 SQIVND (reference sequence). Trimming shortened V by 7 bases and J by 4 bases, and 13 bases separated the two germline ends. The CDR3 has 13 residues. The CDR3 DNA reads as TGTGCCAGTAATCCCGGGTCTCTCTATGGCTACACCTTC. Protein sequence: CASNPGSLYGYTF.

This clone was counted a single time. The chain uses TRBV5-8 and TRBJ2-1; D uncertain. This CDR3 comprises 13 residues. CDR1 SGHTS and CDR2 YDEGEE come from the germline V gene. V shed 6 bases and J shed 0 bases, with 7 bases lying between them. This CDR3 is CASNVRSYNEQFF. CDR3 in DNA: TGTGCCAGCAATGTCCGCTCCTACAATGAGCAGTTCTTC.